This T cell receptor (beta chain) originates from a study of identical twins. Points from the study as a whole: Compared with models, monozygotic twins showed more out-of-frame TCR alpha sharing. The more abundant beta clonotypes in cord blood had fewer insertions, and memory repertoires did not show this.

Trimming took off 6 bases at V and 2 bases at J, with 19 bases between the two ends. In germline, CDR1 is DFQATT, CDR2 SNEGSKA (reference sequence). The CDR3 consists of 16 residues. Template switching introduced a universal primer site, and the cDNA bore unique molecular identifiers. MiXCR was run by TCRdb on the 5' RACE reads, yielding one entry per CDR3 protein. The repertoire includes around 1.7 million distinct CDR3 sequences, more than 30% of them detected once, and more than 0.25% sits in the top ten. The sample holds a few counts of this clonotype. Its cognate antigen is unknown. Sample: cord blood. The chain uses TRBV20-1 and TRBJ2-2; either TRBD1 or TRBD2 may supply D (6 bases each). The TCR sequence derives from a newborn girl in good health. In DNA, the CDR3 is TGCAGTGCATCCGGAGGGGGACGTATCAACACCGGGGAGCTGTTTTTT. This codes for CSASGGGRINTGELFF.